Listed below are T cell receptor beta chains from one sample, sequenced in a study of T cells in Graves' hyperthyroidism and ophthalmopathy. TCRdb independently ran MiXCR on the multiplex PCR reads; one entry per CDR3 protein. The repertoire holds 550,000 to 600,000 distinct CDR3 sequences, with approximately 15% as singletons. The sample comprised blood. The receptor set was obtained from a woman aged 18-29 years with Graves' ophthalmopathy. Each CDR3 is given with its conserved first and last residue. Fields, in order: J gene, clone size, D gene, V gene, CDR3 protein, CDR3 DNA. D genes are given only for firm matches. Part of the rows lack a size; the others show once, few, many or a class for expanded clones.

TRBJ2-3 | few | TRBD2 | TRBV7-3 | CASSSHPREREMTDTQYF | TGTGCCAGCAGCTCCCATCCGCGGGAGCGGGAGATGACAGATACGCAGTATTTT
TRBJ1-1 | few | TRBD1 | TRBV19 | CASSRRQGSGRAFF | TGTGCCAGTAGCCGTAGACAGGGATCCGGTCGGGCTTTCTTT
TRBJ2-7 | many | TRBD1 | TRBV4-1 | CASSQATGGEQYF | TGCGCCAGCAGCCAAGCGACAGGGGGTGAGCAGTACTTC
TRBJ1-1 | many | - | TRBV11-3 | CASSLTGPFTPNGDEAFF | TGTGCCAGCAGCTTAACGGGGCCGTTTACCCCGAATGGGGATGAAGCTTTCTTT
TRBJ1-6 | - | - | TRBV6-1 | CASRSLSQTNSPLHF | TGTGCCAGCAGATCGTTATCCCAGACGAATTCACCCCTCCACTTT
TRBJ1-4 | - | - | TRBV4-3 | CASSRGGGLGYEKLFF | TGCGCCAGCAGCCGAGGTGGGGGCCTCGGATATGAAAAACTGTTTTTT
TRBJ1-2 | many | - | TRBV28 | CASSKGISEGYTF | TGTGCCAGCAGCAAAGGAATTTCTGAGGGCTACACCTTC
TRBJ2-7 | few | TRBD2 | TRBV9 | CASSVESRRGEQYF | TGTGCCAGCAGCGTAGAGTCGCGGCGGGGGGAGCAGTACTTC
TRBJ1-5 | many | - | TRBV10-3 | CAISETGQPQHF | TGTGCCATCAGTGAAACAGGTCAGCCCCAGCATTTT
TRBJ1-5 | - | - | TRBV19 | CASTGRGYSNQPQHF | TGTGCCAGTACCGGGAGGGGATATAGCAATCAGCCCCAGCATTTT
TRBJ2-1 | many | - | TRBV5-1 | CASSFSPGPGGVNEQFF | TGCGCCAGCAGCTTCTCCCCGGGACCCGGTGGGGTAAATGAGCAGTTCTTC
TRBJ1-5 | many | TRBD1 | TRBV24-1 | CASNRYRGSNQPQHF | TGTGCCTCAAACCGATACAGGGGTAGCAATCAGCCCCAGCATTTT
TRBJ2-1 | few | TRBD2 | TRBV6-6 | CASSYMGLPKADNEQFF | TGTGCCAGCAGTTACATGGGACTACCCAAAGCCGACAATGAGCAGTTCTTC
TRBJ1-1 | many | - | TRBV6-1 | CASLGGREAFF | TGTGCCAGCCTTGGGGGGCGGGAAGCTTTCTTT
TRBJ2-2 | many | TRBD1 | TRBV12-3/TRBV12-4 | CASRTTGGGTGELFF | TGTGCCAGCAGAACCACAGGGGGCGGAACCGGGGAGCTGTTTTTT
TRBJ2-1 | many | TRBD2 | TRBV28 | CASSLFPGLAGVRNEQFF | TGTGCCAGCAGTTTATTTCCGGGCCTAGCGGGAGTTCGCAATGAGCAGTTCTTC
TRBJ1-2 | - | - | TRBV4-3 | CASSQEWRDDASGYTF | TGCGCCAGCAGCCAAGAATGGAGGGACGACGCTAGCGGCTACACCTTC
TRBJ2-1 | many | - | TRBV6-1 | CASSHRVHNEQFF | TGTGCCAGCAGCCACAGGGTGCACAATGAGCAGTTCTTC
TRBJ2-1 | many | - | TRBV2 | CASSESPNEQFF | TGTGCCAGCAGTGAGTCCCCCAATGAGCAGTTCTTC
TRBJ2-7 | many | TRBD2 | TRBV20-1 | CSAILGLVNEQYF | TGCAGTGCTATACTGGGACTAGTAAACGAGCAGTACTTC